This T cell receptor (beta chain) came from a study of T cells after yellow fever vaccination. Study-wide points: Clonotypes appearing in both CD4 and CD8 compartments existed, and their share was small.

TCRdb re-called the 5' RACE reads with MiXCR, one entry per CDR3 protein. Here the sample spans 350,000 or so distinct CDR3 sequences, roughly 8% being singletons. With respect to this clonotype: The antigen remains unidentified.

The sample here was PBMCs, taken roughly seven weeks after the first yellow fever vaccination. The sequence came from a man aged 18 to 29 who received the YFV17D yellow fever vaccine.

As DNA, the CDR3 is TGCGCCAGCAGTGAGGGCCGCAATCAGCCCCAGCATTTT. Translating it yields CASSEGRNQPQHF. V usage is TRBV10-2 and J usage is TRBJ1-5, with D hard to call. The germline V gene has CDR1 WSHSY and CDR2 SAAADI. The CDR3 contains 13 residues. V lost 2 bases and J lost 2, with 4 bases in between.